These 6 T cell receptor beta chains came from one sample sequenced in a study of T-cell reconstitution after alpha-beta-depleted transplantation in children. TCRbeta library preparation incorporated unique molecular identifiers. TCRdb re-derived calls from the PCR reads in MiXCR, one entry per CDR3 protein. This table has 350,000 to 400,000 distinct CDR3 sequences, about an eighth appearing once. The sample consisted of PBMCs, taken from the stem cell graft. The receptors were gathered from a human donor who donated a stem cell graft to a child with Fanconi anemia.

This clonotype was recorded a few times. V usage is TRBV4-2 and J usage is TRBJ2-1; 7 bases are a match to TRBD2. V lost 6 bases and J lost 3; bases outside the gene matches: 20. Germline V gene data show CDR1 as LGHNA and CDR2 as YNFKEQ. The CDR3 is 19 residues long. The CDR3 DNA reads TGTGCCAGCAGACCGGGCCAGGGACGCGGTGGCGGGAGCTACAATGAGCAGTTCTTC. It codes for CASRPGQGRGGGSYNEQFF.

The chain joins TRBV19 to TRBJ2-7; 8 bases are a match to TRBD2. Germline V gene lookup returns CDR1 LNHDA and CDR2 SQIVND (reference sequence). The CDR3 totals 14 residues. The J segment lost 2 bases and the V segment lost 3 bases, leaving 3 bases of the junction unmatched. CDR3 coding DNA: TGTGCCAGTAGTATTAGCGGGACTACCTACGAGCAGTACTTC. This sequence encodes CASSISGTTYEQYF.

The V and J genes are TRBV6-5 and TRBJ2-2; 8 bases line up with TRBD1. The V segment lost 6 bases and the J segment 0 bases; nucleotides outside the gene matches: 6. The CDR3 totals 16 residues. Germline CDR1 reads MNHEY; CDR2 reads SVGAGI. The CDR3 coding sequence is TGTGCCAGCAGGAGCCGGGACAGGCCGAACACCGGGGAGCTGTTTTTT. This sequence encodes CASRSRDRPNTGELFF.

This clonotype was picked up many times. This chain joins TRBV12-3 or TRBV12-4 and TRBJ2-2; 10 nucleotides line up with TRBD1. With 5 bases clipped from V and 6 bases from J, the junction kept 6 bases outside the gene matches. The CDR3 loop spans 15 amino acids. CDR3 residues: CASSGSGTGAGELFF. CDR3 sequence (DNA): TGTGCCAGCAGTGGTTCCGGGACAGGGGCCGGGGAGCTGTTTTTT.

Only a few counts were recorded for this clonotype. The chain couples TRBV7-2 to TRBJ2-7; 7 nucleotides align to TRBD2. V shed 5 bases and J 3 bases; nucleotides not matched to a gene: 10. The CDR3 spans 15 residues. Germline CDR1 is SGHTA and CDR2 is FQGNSA. CDR3 nucleotides: TGTGCCAGCAGCCCCGGGGGAGGCGGGAGCTACGAGCAGTACTTC. It is translated as CASSPGGGGSYEQYF.

This clonotype was recorded only once. V is TRBV7-6 and J is TRBJ1-3; 7 bases agree with TRBD1. The CDR3 runs to 19 residues. V lost 5 bases and J lost 0; bases outside the gene matches: 16. Germline V gene data show CDR1 as SGHVS and CDR2 as FNYEAQ. This CDR3 is CASSESGSASGGSGNTIYF. The CDR3 nucleotides read TGTGCCAGCAGCGAGAGTGGTAGTGCCTCAGGGGGCTCTGGAAACACCATATATTTT.